The 4 T cell receptor beta chains given below trace back to one sample, sequenced in a study of Ad26.COV2.S vaccination and SARS-CoV-2 variants. Profiling relied on immunoSEQ multiplex PCR, and the TCRdb table lists in-frame clones only, not all of them. This table has about 370,000 clones, 89% appearing once. Treatment specified: over 15 received Ad26.COV2.S at low or high dose, single or two shots; several received placebo; per-sample allocation not given. At day 63 after the first vaccine or placebo injection, samples were drawn. The starting material was peripheral blood, obtained in a trial of Ad26.COV2.S vaccine versus placebo. The receptors were sampled from a person aged 18-65 years who received the Ad26.COV2.S COVID-19 vaccine or a placebo.

The chain is built from TRBV14 and TRBJ2-1; 9 bases are a match to TRBD2. The trim removed 0 bases at V and 9 bases at J, leaving 0 bases unmatched. There are 13 residues in the CDR3. Germline V gives CDR1 SGHDN, CDR2 FVKESK. This CDR3 reads CASSQELAGEQFF. The CDR3 nucleotides read TGTGCCAGCAGCCAAGAACTAGCGGGTGAGCAGTTCTTC.

On this clone: Other DNA sequences from this sample encode an identical CDR3 as well. The chain carries TRBV27 and TRBJ2-1; D unclear. Trimming took 8 bases from V and 0 from J, leaving 11 bases between them. This CDR3 region has 14 residues. Per germline, CDR1 MNHEY and CDR2 SMNVEV (reference sequence). The CDR3 region is CASRPGGSYNEQFF. DNA for the CDR3: TGTGCCAGCCGTCCCGGTGGCTCCTACAATGAGCAGTTCTTC.

The chain employs TRBV18 and TRBJ2-2; D is unresolved. The V end was cut by 3 bases, the J end by 3 bases, with 14 bases between. Per the germline V gene, CDR1 is KGHSH and CDR2 is LQKENI. There are 16 residues in the CDR3. CDR3 protein: CASSPIDSAYTGELFF. For the CDR3, the DNA is TGTGCCAGCTCACCGATAGATTCGGCGTACACCGGGGAGCTGTTTTTT. The full variable domain, rest sourced from reference TRBV18 and TRBJ2-2, is NAGVMQNPRHLVRRRGQEARLRCSPMKGHSHVYWYRQLPEEGLKFMVYLQKENIIDESGMPKERFSAEFPKEGPSILRIQQVVRGDSAAYFCASSPIDSAYTGELFFGEGSRLTVL.

This clone was seen more than once but under ten times. The genes are TRBV29-1 and TRBJ1-3; TRBD1 might be the D (5 bases). CDR1 SQVTM and CDR2 ANQGSEA come from the germline V gene. The CDR3 extends over 12 amino acids. Trimming removed 3 bases from V and 4 bases from J, with 7 bases in between. Written as DNA, the CDR3 is TGCAGCGTTGACGGGGGAGGAAACACCATATATTTT. Translation gives CSVDGGGNTIYF.